Following are 14 T cell receptor beta chains from one sample sequenced in a study of blood T cells in healthy people across ages. Together with a sample-barcoded 5' primer, a J-beta primer mix was included in a second PCR lasting about 7 to 12 cycles. A single record per CDR3 protein comes from TCRdb applying MiXCR to the 5' RACE reads. The profile shows 450,000 to 700,000 distinct CDR3 sequences, 25% to 30% of them singletons. What was sequenced was blood. The receptors originated from a woman aged 70 to 79 in good health.

The CDR3 spells CSARGRTGLTLPSYEQYF. CDR3 in DNA: TGCAGTGCTAGAGGGAGGACAGGGCTCACCCTACCCAGCTACGAGCAGTACTTC. J is TRBJ2-7 and V is TRBV20-1; 8 nucleotides line up with TRBD1. J was trimmed by 3 bases and V by 1 base; bases with no gene match: 17. CDR3 size: 18 residues. The V gene's germline CDR1 is DFQATT and CDR2 SNEGSKA (reference sequence).

The sample holds a few counts of this clonotype. The chain joins TRBV6-2 or TRBV6-3 to TRBJ1-2; 12 nucleotides align to TRBD1. The CDR3 has 19 residues. With V trimmed by 2 bases and J by 2 bases, 12 bases remained unmatched. The germline V gene encodes CDR1 MNHEY and CDR2 SVGEGT. The CDR3 spells CASSYHLPGQGASNYGYTF. The DNA of the CDR3 is TGTGCCAGCAGTTACCATCTCCCGGGACAGGGGGCGTCAAACTATGGCTACACCTTC.

The sample holds a few counts of this clonotype. The chain has TRBV5-1 and TRBJ2-1; TRBD2 is a possible D gene (6 bases). CDR3 size: 16 residues. In germline, CDR1 is SGHRS, CDR2 YFSETQ. The V and J ends lost 3 bases and 1 base respectively, with 14 bases between them. CDR3 sequence reads: CASSSTPGESYNEQFF. CDR3 nucleotides: TGCGCCAGCAGCTCCACACCGGGGGAATCCTACAATGAGCAGTTCTTC.

The rearrangement uses TRBV7-3 and TRBJ2-1; TRBD2 is a possible D gene (6 bases). There are 14 residues in the CDR3. Germline V gene data show CDR1 as SGHTA and CDR2 as FQGTGA. V lost 4 bases and J lost 5, with 12 bases in between. CDR3 bases: TGTGCCAGCAGCTACGGGGGATCAAACAATGAGCAGTTCTTC. It yields the protein CASSYGGSNNEQFF.

The chain uses TRBV20-1 and TRBJ1-4, with 8 bases lining up with TRBD1. V lost 6 bases, J lost 4 bases, and 4 bases stayed unmatched. CDR3 length: 13 amino acids. Germline loops: CDR1 DFQATT, CDR2 SNEGSKA (reference sequence). The CDR3 protein is CSAYRGDNEKLFF. The CDR3 DNA follows: TGCAGTGCCTACAGGGGGGATAATGAAAAACTGTTTTTT.

The chain recombines TRBV20-1 with TRBJ1-1, with D possibly matching TRBD1 (5 bases). V lost 5 bases and J 1 base, leaving 17 bases between the germline ends. This CDR3 has 15 amino acids. Germline V CDR1 and CDR2: DFQATT, SNEGSKA (reference sequence). This CDR3 is CSAGGGSVRNTEAFF. The CDR3 DNA follows: TGCAGTGCTGGGGGGGGAAGCGTTAGGAACACTGAAGCTTTCTTT.

The V and J genes are TRBV6-6 and TRBJ1-3, with D unclear. The V and J ends lost 2 bases and 7 bases respectively, with 15 bases between them. CDR1 is MNHNY and CDR2 is SVGAGI in the germline V gene (reference sequence). The CDR3 spans 15 residues. The CDR3 nucleotides read TGTGCCAGCAGTTACGGGCAGGTTCAACGGAACACCATATATTTT. Amino acids: CASSYGQVQRNTIYF.

The gene calls are TRBV28 and TRBJ1-2; D is uncertain. The CDR3 runs 13 residues. Deletions cut 3 bases from V and 8 bases from J, with 13 bases between. Germline V gene lookup returns CDR1 MDHEN and CDR2 SYDVKM. DNA of the CDR3: TGTGCCAGCAGTTTCCCTGGAATAGGGGGCTACACCTTC. This gives the protein CASSFPGIGGYTF.

The V gene is TRBV7-9, the J gene TRBJ1-4; 7 bases are shared with TRBD1. CDR3 size: 14 residues. Germline V gene sequence: CDR1 SEHNR, CDR2 FQNEAQ (reference sequence). The V and J ends lost 8 bases and 5 bases, in that order; junction bases with no gene match: 8. CDR3 region: CASLRTGRNEKLFF. The DNA of the CDR3 is TGTGCCAGCCTAAGGACAGGCCGAAATGAAAAACTGTTTTTT.

The V gene is TRBV9, the J gene TRBJ2-7; 8 nucleotides agree with TRBD2. The germline CDR1 and CDR2 sequences are SGDLS and YYNGEE. The CDR3 covers 15 residues. Unmatched junction bases numbered 8, after V lost 0 bases and J lost 6 bases. The DNA for the CDR3 is TGTGCCAGCAGCGTAGGCCAGGTAACTAGCGGCGAGCAGTACTTC. This codes for CASSVGQVTSGEQYF. Together with reference TRBV9 and TRBJ2-7, the CDR3 gives the full variable domain: DSGVTQTPKHLITATGQRVTLRCSPRSGDLSVYWYQQSLDQGLQFLIQYYNGEERAKGNILERFSAQQFPDLHSELNLSSLELGDSALYFCASSVGQVTSGEQYFGPGTRLTVT.

The chain couples TRBV29-1 to TRBJ1-3, with unresolved D. V lost 8 bases and J 0 bases, leaving 5 bases between the germline ends. The V gene's germline CDR1 is SQVTM and CDR2 ANQGSEA. The CDR3 runs to 11 residues. This chain's CDR3 is CSSRSGNTIYF. The CDR3, as DNA: TGCAGCTCCCGCTCTGGAAACACCATATATTTT. The full variable domain, in which reference TRBV29-1 and TRBJ1-3 provide the parts outside the CDR3, is SAVISQKPSRDICQRGTSLTIQCQVDSQVTMMFWYRQQPGQSLTLIATANQGSEATYESGFVIDKFPISRPNLTFSTLTVSNMSPEDSSIYLCSSRSGNTIYFGEGSWLTVV.

This chain uses TRBV10-3 with TRBJ1-6; possibly TRBD1 for D (5 bases). The CDR3 extends over 13 amino acids. V was pared by 3 bases and J by 6 bases, with 6 bases between. Germline V lookup: CDR1 ENHRY, CDR2 SYGVKD. CDR3 region: CAISDQGNSPLHF. DNA for the CDR3: TGTGCCATCAGTGACCAGGGTAATTCACCCCTCCACTTT.

This chain joins TRBV4-3 and TRBJ2-3; a weak D match, TRBD1 (5 bases). The germline gives CDR1 LGHNA, CDR2 YSLEER. There are 14 residues in the CDR3. Trimming pared 0 bases from V and 5 bases from J, leaving 9 bases between. CDR3 amino acids: CASSQDIREDTQYF. The CDR3 DNA follows: TGCGCCAGCAGCCAAGATATCAGGGAAGATACGCAGTATTTT.

As DNA, the CDR3 is TGCAGCGCCAGAGCAGGACAGGGGAGCACAGATACGCAGTATTTT. This sequence encodes CSARAGQGSTDTQYF. The rearrangement links TRBV29-1 to TRBJ2-3; 9 positions agree with TRBD1. The germline CDR1 and CDR2 sequences are SQVTM and ANQGSEA. The junction had 8 bases not matched to a gene; V was cut back by 7 bases and J by 0 bases. The CDR3 has 15 amino acids.